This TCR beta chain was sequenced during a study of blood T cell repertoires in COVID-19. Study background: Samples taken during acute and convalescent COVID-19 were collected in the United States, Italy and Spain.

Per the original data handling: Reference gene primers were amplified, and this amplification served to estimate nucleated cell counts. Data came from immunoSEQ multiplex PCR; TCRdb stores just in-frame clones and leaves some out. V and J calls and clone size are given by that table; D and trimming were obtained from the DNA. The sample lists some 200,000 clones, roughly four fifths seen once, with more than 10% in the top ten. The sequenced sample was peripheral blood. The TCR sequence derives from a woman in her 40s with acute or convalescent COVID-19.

The CDR3 region has the DNA TGTGCCAGCAGCCCGCCTAAACTAGCGGGGGCGTCAGATACGCAGTATTTT. Translation gives CASSPPKLAGASDTQYF. This rearrangement joins TRBV3-1 (or the pseudogene TRBV3-2) to TRBJ2-3; TRBD2 matches 11 bases. Germline loops: CDR1 LGHDT, CDR2 YNNKEL (reference sequence). The V gene end was trimmed by 4 bases and the J gene end by 4 bases; junction bases not matched to a gene: 10. The CDR3 consists of 17 residues.